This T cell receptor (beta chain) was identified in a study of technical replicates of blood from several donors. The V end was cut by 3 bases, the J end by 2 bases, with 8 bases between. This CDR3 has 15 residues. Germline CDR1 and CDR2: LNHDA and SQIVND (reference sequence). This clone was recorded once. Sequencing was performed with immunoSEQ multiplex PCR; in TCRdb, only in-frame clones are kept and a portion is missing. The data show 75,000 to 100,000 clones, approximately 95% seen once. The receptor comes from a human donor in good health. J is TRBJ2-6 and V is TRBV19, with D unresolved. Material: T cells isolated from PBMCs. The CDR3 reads CASSIREAGANVLTF. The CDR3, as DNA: TGTGCCAGTAGTATTCGTGAGGCTGGGGCCAACGTCCTGACTTTC. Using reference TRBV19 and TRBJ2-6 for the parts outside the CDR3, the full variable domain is DGGITQSPKYLFRKEGQNVTLSCEQNLNHDAMYWYRQDPGQGLRLIYYSQIVNDFQKGDIAEGYSVSREKKESFPLTVTSAQKNPTAFYLCASSIREAGANVLTFGAGSRLTVL.